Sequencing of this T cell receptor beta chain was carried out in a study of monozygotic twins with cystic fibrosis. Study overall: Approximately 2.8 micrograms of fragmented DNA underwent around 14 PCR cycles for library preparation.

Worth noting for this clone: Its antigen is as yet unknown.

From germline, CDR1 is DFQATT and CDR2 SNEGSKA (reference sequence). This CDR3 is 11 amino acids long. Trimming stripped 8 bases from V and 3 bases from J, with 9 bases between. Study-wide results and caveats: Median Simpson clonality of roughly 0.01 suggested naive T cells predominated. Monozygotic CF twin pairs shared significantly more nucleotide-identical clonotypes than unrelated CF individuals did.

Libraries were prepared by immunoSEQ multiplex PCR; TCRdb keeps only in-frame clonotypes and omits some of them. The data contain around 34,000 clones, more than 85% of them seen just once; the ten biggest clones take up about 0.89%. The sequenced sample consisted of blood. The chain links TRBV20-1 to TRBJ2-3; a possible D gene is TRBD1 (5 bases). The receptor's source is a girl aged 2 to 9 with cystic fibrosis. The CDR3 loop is CSKQVTDTQYF. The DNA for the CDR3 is TGCAGTAAACAGGTAACAGATACGCAGTATTTT.